The 3 T cell receptor beta chains given below trace back to one sample, sequenced in a study of CD8+CD57+ T cells in acquired aplastic anemia. The template for TCR beta VDJ and CDR3 sequence profiling was genomic DNA. Each CDR3 protein gets one entry after TCRdb re-called the reads with MiXCR. The sample carries around 200,000 distinct CDR3 sequences, less than 50% recorded once. The authors sequenced patients whose flow cytometry had shown CD8+CD57+ cell expansion. Sequences were obtained from sorted CD4+, CD8+, or CD8+CD57+ T cells (not recorded which) from PBMCs. All receptors come from a human donor with aplastic anemia.

In nucleotides, the CDR3 is TGTGCCAGCAGCCAAGGAGGGTACCGGGATCAGCCCCAGCATTTT. This translates into CASSQGGYRDQPQHF. The chain links TRBV14 to TRBJ1-5; D is uncertain. V was clipped by 1 base and J by 5 bases, with 12 bases between them. CDR3 length equals 15 residues. Germline V gene lookup returns CDR1 SGHDN and CDR2 FVKESK. Full variable domain (remainder filled in from reference TRBV14 and TRBJ1-5): EAGVTQFPSHSVIEKGQTVTLRCDPISGHDNLYWYRRVMGKEIKFLLHFVKESKQDESGMPNNRFLAERTGGTYSTLKVQPAELEDSGVYFCASSQGGYRDQPQHFGDGTRLSIL.

The CDR3 DNA reads TGTGCCAGCAGTTACTCCGGCGACTTGGCAGGGATGCCCCAAGAGACCCAGTACTTC. Its protein product is CASSYSGDLAGMPQETQYF. The rearrangement links TRBV6-5 to TRBJ2-5; D possibly corresponds to TRBD1 (5 bases). Germline CDR1 and CDR2: MNHEY and SVGAGI. CDR3 length equals 19 residues. The ends were cut back, 0 bases at V and 1 base at J, with 21 bases in the middle.

J is TRBJ2-7 and V is TRBV7-8; D gene ambiguous. Near its end, the DNA agrees better with TRBJ2-5, so the J call may be wrong. Per germline, CDR1 SGHVS and CDR2 FQNEAQ. The CDR3 consists of 14 residues. CDR3: CASSYWQLRETQYF. CDR3 DNA sequence: TGTGCCAGCAGCTATTGGCAGCTGCGGGAGACCCAGTACTTC.